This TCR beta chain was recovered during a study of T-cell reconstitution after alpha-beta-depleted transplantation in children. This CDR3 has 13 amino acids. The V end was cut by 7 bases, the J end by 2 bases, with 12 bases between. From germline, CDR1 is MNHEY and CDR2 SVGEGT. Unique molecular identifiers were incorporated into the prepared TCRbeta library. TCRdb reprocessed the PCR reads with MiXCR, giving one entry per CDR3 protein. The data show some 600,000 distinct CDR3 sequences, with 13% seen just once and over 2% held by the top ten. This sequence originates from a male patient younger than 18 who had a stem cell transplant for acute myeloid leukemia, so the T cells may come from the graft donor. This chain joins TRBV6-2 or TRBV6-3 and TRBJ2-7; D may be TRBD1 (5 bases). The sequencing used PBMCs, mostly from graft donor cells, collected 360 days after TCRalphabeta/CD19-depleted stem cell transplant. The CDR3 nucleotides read TGTGCCAGCAATCACAGGAATCCCTACGAGCAGTACTTC. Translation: CASNHRNPYEQYF.